A selection of T cell receptor beta chains follows, all from one sample in a study of blood T cell repertoires in COVID-19. Clones were read by immunoSEQ multiplex PCR, and TCRdb kept only the in-frame ones, dropping some. In the table there are approximately 270,000 clones, about nine tenths of which are singletons. The sequencing input was PBMCs or T cells enriched from blood (not recorded which). These receptors came from a middle-aged man who had recovered from COVID-19. Each CDR3 is given with its conserved first and last residue. D genes are given only for firm matches. Size values are once, few and many counts, or a class for expanded clones, and some rows have none.

v_call: TRBV28
d_call: -
j_call: TRBJ1-3
clone_size: -
cdr3_nt: TGTGCCAGCAGGGTAGATTATGGAAACACCATATATTTT
cdr3_aa: CASRVDYGNTIYF

v_call: TRBV18
d_call: -
j_call: TRBJ1-3
clone_size: -
cdr3_nt: TGTGCCAGCTCACCTACAGTACAAGGCTCTGGAAACACCATATATTTT
cdr3_aa: CASSPTVQGSGNTIYF

v_call: TRBV18
d_call: TRBD2
j_call: TRBJ2-7
clone_size: -
cdr3_nt: TGTGCCAGCTCACATAAACCGATGACTAGCGGGTCTTGGGGGGTAACCTACGAGCAGTACTTC
cdr3_aa: CASSHKPMTSGSWGVTYEQYF

v_call: TRBV30
d_call: TRBD1
j_call: TRBJ1-4
clone_size: -
cdr3_nt: TGTGCCTGGAGTTATCCGGGACAGAATGAAAAACTGTTTTTT
cdr3_aa: CAWSYPGQNEKLFF

v_call: TRBV19
d_call: TRBD2
j_call: TRBJ2-5
clone_size: -
cdr3_nt: TGTGCCAGTAGTAAATGGGGACGGATAGCGGGGGTCCAAGAGACCCAGTACTTC
cdr3_aa: CASSKWGRIAGVQETQYF

v_call: TRBV10-2
d_call: TRBD2
j_call: TRBJ2-5
clone_size: -
cdr3_nt: TGCGCCAGCAGTATCCAAGCGGGGGGGCCAGAGACCCAGTACTTC
cdr3_aa: CASSIQAGGPETQYF

v_call: TRBV7-9
d_call: TRBD1
j_call: TRBJ1-3
clone_size: few
cdr3_nt: TGTGCCAGCAGGTCCGGGACAGCTGGAAACACCATATATTTT
cdr3_aa: CASRSGTAGNTIYF

v_call: TRBV5-4
d_call: -
j_call: TRBJ1-2
clone_size: -
cdr3_nt: TGTGCCAGCAGGGAAACCGGGACACACTATGGCTACACCTTC
cdr3_aa: CASRETGTHYGYTF

v_call: TRBV6-5
d_call: -
j_call: TRBJ1-1
clone_size: -
cdr3_nt: TGTGCCAGCAGAGGGGAGGGGTGGATGAACACTGAAGCTTTCTTT
cdr3_aa: CASRGEGWMNTEAFF

v_call: TRBV30
d_call: -
j_call: TRBJ1-1
clone_size: -
cdr3_nt: TGTGCCTGGAGTGGCTCGTTTGGCCAAGCTTTCTTT
cdr3_aa: CAWSGSFGQAFF

v_call: TRBV5-1
d_call: TRBD1
j_call: TRBJ1-3
clone_size: -
cdr3_nt: TGCGCCAGCAGCTTGGATGGGACAGTTATTTCTGGAAACACCATATATTTT
cdr3_aa: CASSLDGTVISGNTIYF

v_call: TRBV5-1
d_call: -
j_call: TRBJ2-7
clone_size: -
cdr3_nt: TGCGCCAGCAGCACTACCGGGACTTTCCAGTACGAGCAGTACTTC
cdr3_aa: CASSTTGTFQYEQYF

v_call: TRBV5-4
d_call: -
j_call: TRBJ2-7
clone_size: -
cdr3_nt: TGTGCCAGCAGCCGAGAGACAGACTCCTACGAGCAGTACTTC
cdr3_aa: CASSRETDSYEQYF

v_call: TRBV7-9
d_call: TRBD1
j_call: TRBJ2-7
clone_size: -
cdr3_nt: TGTGCCAGCAGCATCTACAGGACAGGGGACTACGAGCAGTACTTC
cdr3_aa: CASSIYRTGDYEQYF

v_call: TRBV7-3
d_call: TRBD2
j_call: TRBJ2-1
clone_size: -
cdr3_nt: TGTGCCAGCAGCTCCTGGTTAGCGGGGGACAATGAGCAGTTCTTC
cdr3_aa: CASSSWLAGDNEQFF

v_call: TRBV7-8
d_call: TRBD1
j_call: TRBJ1-2
clone_size: -
cdr3_nt: TGTGCCAGCAGCTATGGGAAGGACAGGGTACTCTGGGGCTACACCTTC
cdr3_aa: CASSYGKDRVLWGYTF

v_call: TRBV3-1/TRBV3-2
d_call: -
j_call: TRBJ2-7
clone_size: -
cdr3_nt: TGTGCCAGCAGCCCCCTTTGGGAGTACTACGAGCAGTACTTC
cdr3_aa: CASSPLWEYYEQYF

v_call: TRBV7-9
d_call: -
j_call: TRBJ1-1
clone_size: -
cdr3_nt: TGTGCCAGCAGGCCCCAGGGGAACACTGAAGCTTTCTTT
cdr3_aa: CASRPQGNTEAFF

v_call: TRBV28
d_call: TRBD1
j_call: TRBJ1-1
clone_size: -
cdr3_nt: TGTGCCAGCAGTGTCGCCACAGGGGCATTCACTGAAGCTTTCTTT
cdr3_aa: CASSVATGAFTEAFF

v_call: TRBV30
d_call: -
j_call: TRBJ2-7
clone_size: -
cdr3_nt: TGTGCCTGGAGTGTACTGGGCCTCTGGGCCGGGGGCGAGCAGTACTTC
cdr3_aa: CAWSVLGLWAGGEQYF

v_call: TRBV5-1
d_call: TRBD1
j_call: TRBJ1-2
clone_size: few
cdr3_nt: TGCGCCAGCAGCTTACGGACAGGTGGCGGCTACACCTTC
cdr3_aa: CASSLRTGGGYTF

v_call: TRBV7-2
d_call: TRBD2
j_call: TRBJ2-2
clone_size: -
cdr3_nt: TGTGCCAGCAGCTTAGTCGGGGGAGGGCACACCGGGGAGCTGTTTTTT
cdr3_aa: CASSLVGGGHTGELFF

v_call: TRBV7-9
d_call: TRBD2
j_call: TRBJ2-3
clone_size: -
cdr3_nt: TGTGCCAGCAGCTTAACTAGCGCCGATACGCAGTATTTT
cdr3_aa: CASSLTSADTQYF

v_call: TRBV3-1/TRBV3-2
d_call: -
j_call: TRBJ1-6
clone_size: -
cdr3_nt: TGTGCCAGCAGCCAAGAACCGGGGAATTCACCCCTCCACTTT
cdr3_aa: CASSQEPGNSPLHF

v_call: TRBV7-2
d_call: TRBD1
j_call: TRBJ2-1
clone_size: -
cdr3_nt: TGTGCCAGCAGCAAACCCGGGACAGGGTACAATGAGCAGTTCTTC
cdr3_aa: CASSKPGTGYNEQFF

v_call: TRBV11-2
d_call: -
j_call: TRBJ1-5
clone_size: -
cdr3_nt: TGTGCCAGCAGCTTAGACGGGAGCAATCAGCCCCAGCATTTT
cdr3_aa: CASSLDGSNQPQHF

v_call: TRBV5-1
d_call: -
j_call: TRBJ2-7
clone_size: -
cdr3_nt: TGCGCCAGCAGCACGGGTGAGATTGAGGGAAACTACGAGCAGTACTTC
cdr3_aa: CASSTGEIEGNYEQYF

v_call: TRBV27
d_call: TRBD2
j_call: TRBJ2-1
clone_size: -
cdr3_nt: TGTGCCAGCCATATAGCGGGAGGGGCTGAGCAGTTCTTC
cdr3_aa: CASHIAGGAEQFF

v_call: TRBV19
d_call: -
j_call: TRBJ2-7
clone_size: -
cdr3_nt: TGTGCCACCTCACAGGGAGTTCCCTACGAGCAGTACTTC
cdr3_aa: CATSQGVPYEQYF

v_call: TRBV2
d_call: TRBD1
j_call: TRBJ1-5
clone_size: -
cdr3_nt: TGTGCCAGCAGAACCGGGACAGTGGGACGAGGACAGCCCCAGCATTTT
cdr3_aa: CASRTGTVGRGQPQHF

v_call: TRBV28
d_call: -
j_call: TRBJ1-6
clone_size: -
cdr3_nt: TGTGCCAGCAGCCTGACAGGAGCTTCACCCCTCCACTTT
cdr3_aa: CASSLTGASPLHF

v_call: TRBV29-1
d_call: -
j_call: TRBJ2-5
clone_size: -
cdr3_nt: TGCAGCGTTGTCTCCGGGGAGGAGACCCAGTACTTC
cdr3_aa: CSVVSGEETQYF

v_call: TRBV30
d_call: TRBD1
j_call: TRBJ1-1
clone_size: -
cdr3_nt: TGTGCCTGGAGAGTTCCGGGACAGGGGATTTGGGCTTTCTTT
cdr3_aa: CAWRVPGQGIWAFF

v_call: TRBV24-1
d_call: TRBD2
j_call: TRBJ2-1
clone_size: -
cdr3_nt: TGTGCCACCAGTGATGCGGGGGGAACCTTGGATGAGCAGTTCTTC
cdr3_aa: CATSDAGGTLDEQFF

v_call: TRBV7-9
d_call: -
j_call: TRBJ1-6
clone_size: -
cdr3_nt: TGTGCCAGCAGCTCAACGCTGAACGGCCCGGAGTCACCCCTCCACTTT
cdr3_aa: CASSSTLNGPESPLHF

v_call: TRBV18
d_call: TRBD1
j_call: TRBJ2-7
clone_size: -
cdr3_nt: TGTGCCAGCTCACCAATGGAACTGGGACAGTTAAGACCCTACGAGCAGTACTTC
cdr3_aa: CASSPMELGQLRPYEQYF

v_call: TRBV5-1
d_call: -
j_call: TRBJ2-1
clone_size: -
cdr3_nt: TGCGCCAGCAGCTTGGAGCACAGCAACAATGAGCAGTTCTTC
cdr3_aa: CASSLEHSNNEQFF

v_call: TRBV19
d_call: -
j_call: TRBJ2-7
clone_size: -
cdr3_nt: TGTGCCAGTAGTATCGCGGGCCATATCTACTACGAGCAGTACTTC
cdr3_aa: CASSIAGHIYYEQYF

v_call: TRBV7-9
d_call: TRBD2
j_call: TRBJ2-5
clone_size: -
cdr3_nt: TGTGCCAGCAGTCCTCCCGGTCCTAGCGGCCAAGAGACCCAGTACTTC
cdr3_aa: CASSPPGPSGQETQYF

v_call: TRBV29-1
d_call: TRBD1
j_call: TRBJ1-1
clone_size: -
cdr3_nt: TGCAGCGTTTCGGACAGGGGGGGCACTGAAGCTTTCTTT
cdr3_aa: CSVSDRGGTEAFF

v_call: TRBV9
d_call: -
j_call: TRBJ2-7
clone_size: -
cdr3_nt: TGTGCCAGCAGCGCCCCGGGACACAACTACGAGCAGTACTTC
cdr3_aa: CASSAPGHNYEQYF

v_call: TRBV19
d_call: -
j_call: TRBJ1-5
clone_size: once
cdr3_nt: TGTGCCAGTAATTCGGGTCCTGGGGCAGGGGAAAATCAGCCCCAGCATTTT
cdr3_aa: CASNSGPGAGENQPQHF

v_call: TRBV4-1
d_call: TRBD1
j_call: TRBJ1-1
clone_size: -
cdr3_nt: TGCGCCAGCAGCTCCCGTAACCGGGACAGGGCGAACACTGAAGCTTTCTTT
cdr3_aa: CASSSRNRDRANTEAFF

v_call: TRBV20-1
d_call: TRBD2
j_call: TRBJ2-1
clone_size: -
cdr3_nt: TGCAGTGCTAGTGGGATCCTAGCGGGAGACTCTAATGAGCAGTTCTTC
cdr3_aa: CSASGILAGDSNEQFF

v_call: TRBV3-1/TRBV3-2
d_call: -
j_call: TRBJ2-7
clone_size: -
cdr3_nt: TGTGCCAGCAGCCAAGGGCTAGAGGTAGGCGAGCAGTACTTC
cdr3_aa: CASSQGLEVGEQYF

v_call: TRBV6-5
d_call: -
j_call: TRBJ1-3
clone_size: -
cdr3_nt: TGTGCCCCCGCGGGACGTAGCTCTGGAAACACCATATATTTT
cdr3_aa: CAPAGRSSGNTIYF

v_call: TRBV4-3
d_call: -
j_call: TRBJ2-7
clone_size: -
cdr3_nt: TGCGCCAGCAGCCAAGAGCTGAGACATCTCTACGAGCAGTACTTC
cdr3_aa: CASSQELRHLYEQYF

v_call: TRBV29-1
d_call: -
j_call: TRBJ1-1
clone_size: -
cdr3_nt: TGCAGCGTTGTGGGCCAGATAGACACTGAAGCTTTCTTT
cdr3_aa: CSVVGQIDTEAFF

v_call: TRBV2
d_call: TRBD1
j_call: TRBJ1-5
clone_size: -
cdr3_nt: TGTGCCAGCAGTCCCGACAGGGAAGGCCAGCCCCAGCATTTT
cdr3_aa: CASSPDREGQPQHF

v_call: TRBV10-3
d_call: -
j_call: TRBJ1-4
clone_size: -
cdr3_nt: TGTGCCATCATTCGGCAGGGATGGGAAAAACTGTTTTTT
cdr3_aa: CAIIRQGWEKLFF